The clone carrying this T cell receptor (beta chain) was observed a handful of times. Its cognate antigen is unknown. Researchers ran the PCR with 60 Vbeta and 13 Jbeta primers. TCRdb's copy holds only in-frame clones and misses some; the assay was immunoSEQ multiplex PCR. The sample records some 150,000 clones, approximately 81% being singletons. Donors in the study were healthy people who gave bone marrow. This CDR3 spans 13 amino acids. The V gene lost 0 bases and the J gene lost 6 bases, with 8 bases spanning the gap. Per the germline V gene, CDR1 is SGDLS and CDR2 is YYNGEE. This specimen belongs to a study of cytomegalovirus exposure and HLA in healthy donors. Study conclusions and caveats: The study listed 150 to 200 cytomegalovirus-associated TCR beta chains. According to a later analysis, most TCR beta chains associated with CMV appeared HLA-restricted. Highly shared variants forming one cluster were likely a sequencing artifact.

This TCR was sampled from a woman aged 18 to 35 in good health and CMV-seronegative. The chain is built from TRBV9 and TRBJ2-3; tentative D call: TRBD1 (6 bases). Material for sequencing was PBMCs. The CDR3 is CASSVEGVDTQYF. The CDR3 DNA sequence: TGTGCCAGCAGCGTAGAGGGGGTTGATACGCAGTATTTT. The full variable domain, with the rest looked up from reference TRBV9 and TRBJ2-3, is DSGVTQTPKHLITATGQRVTLRCSPRSGDLSVYWYQQSLDQGLQFLIQYYNGEERAKGNILERFSAQQFPDLHSELNLSSLELGDSALYFCASSVEGVDTQYFGPGTRLTVL.